The sequence of this T cell receptor (beta chain) was determined in a study of a mutant IDH1 vaccine in newly diagnosed glioma. Study-level information: Eight vaccinations reached patients in weeks 1, 3, 5, 7, 11, 15, 19 and 23.

For this clone: What it binds is unknown.

Method: immunoSEQ multiplex PCR; TCRdb's copy keeps in-frame clones and lacks some. There are about 77,000 clones in the sample; approximately 85% occur only once, and roughly 0.81% lies in the top ten. Regarding time point: week 23, last vaccination. Vaccination comprised doses that each held 300 ug of mutant IDH1 20-mer peptide, plus topical imiquimod. Deletions cut 6 bases from V and 4 bases from J, with 15 bases between. CDR3 length equals 15 residues. Germline V gene lookup returns CDR1 SNHLY and CDR2 FYNNEI. The source of this sequence is a woman between 50 and 59 years old with glioma. The rearrangement links TRBV2 to TRBJ2-2; possibly TRBD2 for D (6 bases). Sequencing used PBMCs, obtained from a glioma patient whose treatment included an IDH1 peptide vaccine. The CDR3 sequence: CASRPPGLSTGELFF. CDR3 DNA sequence: TGTGCCAGCAGACCTCCGGGACTCTCCACCGGGGAGCTGTTTTTT.